This entry lists 25 T cell receptor beta chains sequenced from one sample in a study of blood T cell repertoires in COVID-19. Profiled with immunoSEQ multiplex PCR; TCRdb holds only in-frame clones, not every one. Of about 220,000 clones detected, roughly 84% appear once; the ten largest clones hold about 20%. Sequencing was done on a sample of peripheral blood. These receptors were obtained from a man in his thirties or forties with active or convalescent COVID-19.

CDR3 DNA sequence: TGTGCCAGTAGTATTCGGCTAGCGGACAATGAGCAGTTCTTC. Translation: CASSIRLADNEQFF. The chain employs TRBV19 and TRBJ2-1; 7 nucleotides agree with TRBD2. CDR3 length: 14 amino acids. V shed 3 bases and J 5 bases; nucleotides not matched to a gene: 4. Germline assignment: CDR1 LNHDA and CDR2 SQIVND (reference sequence). Together with reference TRBV19 and TRBJ2-1, the CDR3 gives the full variable domain: DGGITQSPKYLFRKEGQNVTLSCEQNLNHDAMYWYRQDPGQGLRLIYYSQIVNDFQKGDIAEGYSVSREKKESFPLTVTSAQKNPTAFYLCASSIRLADNEQFFGPGTRLTVL.

This clone was seen more than once but under ten times. The chain is built from TRBV11-2 and TRBJ1-2; the match to TRBD1 covers 7 bases. The CDR3 contains 14 residues. The V gene's germline CDR1 is SGHAT and CDR2 FQNNGV. Losses at the gene ends were 5 bases for V and 2 bases for J; bases not matched to a gene: 5. The CDR3 region has the DNA TGTGCCAGCAGCACGGGACAGTACAACTATGGCTACACCTTC. Protein: CASSTGQYNYGYTF.

J is TRBJ1-4 and V is TRBV7-2; D possibly corresponds to TRBD1 (6 bases). The germline V gene has CDR1 SGHTA and CDR2 FQGNSA. V dropped 5 bases and J dropped 0 bases, with 7 bases sitting between them. The CDR3 totals 14 residues. CDR3 residues: CASSNRATNEKLFF. Written as DNA, the CDR3 is TGTGCCAGCAGCAACAGGGCAACTAATGAAAAACTGTTTTTT.

The gene calls are TRBV18 and TRBJ2-1; 8 nucleotides align to TRBD1. The junction had 1 base not matched to a gene; V was cut back by 2 bases and J by 7 bases. Germline V gives CDR1 KGHSH, CDR2 LQKENI. This CDR3 region has 13 residues. This chain's CDR3 is CASSPRQGNEQFF. The CDR3 region has the DNA TGTGCCAGCTCACCAAGACAGGGGAATGAGCAGTTCTTC.

The CDR3 nucleotides are TGCGCCAGCAGCTTGGCCGGGACAGTAGGCACAGATACGCAGTATTTT. This codes for CASSLAGTVGTDTQYF. This chain joins TRBV5-1 and TRBJ2-3; 7 nucleotides match TRBD1. In germline, CDR1 is SGHRS, CDR2 YFSETQ. J gave up 1 base and V 0 bases, and 5 bases lay outside the gene matches. This CDR3 contains 16 residues. Drawing the rest from reference TRBV5-1 and TRBJ2-3, the complete variable domain is KAGVTQTPRYLIKTRGQQVTLSCSPISGHRSVSWYQQTPGQGLQFLFEYFSETQRNKGNFPGRFSGRQFSNSRSEMNVSTLELGDSALYLCASSLAGTVGTDTQYFGPGTRLTVL.

The rearrangement uses TRBV28 and TRBJ1-5; D gene uncertain. This CDR3 is built from 16 residues. The germline V and J ends were trimmed by 3 bases and 0 bases, with 12 bases remaining between them. Germline V gives CDR1 MDHEN, CDR2 SYDVKM. The CDR3 coding sequence is TGTGCCAGCAGTTTCTTGGCCAAGTATAGCAATCAGCCCCAGCATTTT. It translates to CASSFLAKYSNQPQHF. Combining the CDR3 with reference TRBV28 and TRBJ1-5 gives the whole variable domain DVKVTQSSRYLVKRTGEKVFLECVQDMDHENMFWYRQDPGLGLRLIYFSYDVKMKEKGDIPEGYSVSREKKERFSLILESASTNQTSMYLCASSFLAKYSNQPQHFGDGTRLSIL.

V is TRBV7-9 and J is TRBJ1-1; D is perhaps TRBD1 (6 bases). The CDR3 totals 15 residues. V lost 4 bases, J lost 3 bases, and 15 bases lay in between. Germline V lookup: CDR1 SEHNR, CDR2 FQNEAQ (reference sequence). The CDR3: CASSSTRGGYTEAFF. The CDR3, as DNA: TGTGCCAGCAGCTCCACCAGGGGTGGGTACACTGAAGCTTTCTTT.

This sequence joins TRBV7-3 and TRBJ2-5; 7 positions agree with TRBD1. The trim removed 1 base at V and 4 bases at J, leaving 3 bases unmatched. The germline gives CDR1 SGHTA, CDR2 FQGTGA. The CDR3 is 14 amino acids. CDR3 protein: CASSLNSGGETQYF. The CDR3 nucleotides are TGTGCCAGCAGCTTAAACTCAGGGGGAGAGACCCAGTACTTC.

This clone was detected once. The J gene is TRBJ1-2, the V gene TRBV13, with TRBD1 as a possible D gene (6 bases). The CDR3 is 16 amino acids. From germline, CDR1 is PRHDT and CDR2 FYEKMQ (reference sequence). Trimming stripped 3 bases from V and 3 bases from J, with 17 bases between. The CDR3 nucleotides read TGTGCCAGCAGCTTCGACCCAGGGGCTTGGGACTATGGCTACACCTTC. Protein: CASSFDPGAWDYGYTF.

This rearrangement joins TRBV3-1 (or the pseudogene TRBV3-2) to TRBJ2-5; 11 nucleotides align to TRBD2. Germline V gene lookup returns CDR1 LGHDT and CDR2 YNNKEL (reference sequence). The ends lost 3 bases at V and 1 base at J; junction bases unmatched: 13. The CDR3 has 19 residues. Here the CDR3 DNA reads TGTGCCAGCAGCCACCTCGGGACTAGCGGAGGGGCTTTCCAAGAGACCCAGTACTTC. Protein sequence: CASSHLGTSGGAFQETQYF.

The chain carries TRBV6-5 and TRBJ2-1; D is possibly TRBD1 (6 bases). Deletions cut 7 bases from V and 3 bases from J, with 16 bases between. CDR1 and CDR2 (germline): MNHEY, SVGAGI. The CDR3 contains 15 residues. CDR3 DNA: TGTGCCAGCAAAAACCGGGACACACTCTACAATGAGCAGTTCTTC. It yields the protein CASKNRDTLYNEQFF.

The gene calls are TRBV7-2 and TRBJ2-3; 10 bases are shared with TRBD2. CDR1 and CDR2 (germline): SGHTA, FQGNSA. The trim removed 6 bases at V and 1 base at J, leaving 7 bases unmatched. This CDR3 has 16 amino acids. CDR3 DNA: TGTGCCAGCAGTCCGGCTAGCGGGAGTCGCACAGATACGCAGTATTTT. Residues: CASSPASGSRTDTQYF.

This chain connects TRBV6-5 to TRBJ1-4; TRBD1 matches 10 bases. The V and J ends lost 6 bases and 11 bases, in that order; junction bases with no gene match: 9. CDR3 length equals 14 residues. In germline, CDR1 is MNHEY, CDR2 SVGAGI. The CDR3 region has the DNA TGTGCCAGCAGCAGGGGGACAGGGGCGATGAAACTGTTTTTT. Its protein is CASSRGTGAMKLFF.

The rearrangement links TRBV4-2 to TRBJ1-6; TRBD1 is a possible D gene (6 bases). CDR1 LGHNA and CDR2 YNFKEQ come from the germline V gene. The CDR3 covers 13 residues. Trimming left V 6 bases short and J 7 bases short, with 10 bases between. CDR3 in DNA: TGTGCCAGCAGGGGGGACACAAATTCACCCCTCCACTTT. The encoded protein is CASRGDTNSPLHF.

This clone was seen a single time. The CDR3 nucleotides are TGCGCCAGCAGCCAAGTGAGCGGGACTTCAGCCTACGAGCAGTACTTC. Amino acids: CASSQVSGTSAYEQYF. V usage is TRBV4-1 and J usage is TRBJ2-7, with TRBD2 identical over 7 bases. The CDR3 contains 16 residues. V gave up 1 base and J gave up 2 bases; unmatched junction bases: 8. Germline V gives CDR1 MGHRA, CDR2 YSYEKL.

This clone appeared a single time. The CDR3: CATSDFSGEIADTQYF. The CDR3, as DNA: TGTGCCACCAGTGATTTTTCAGGGGAGATTGCAGATACGCAGTATTTT. J is TRBJ2-3 and V is TRBV24-1, with D perhaps matching TRBD1 (6 bases). There are 16 residues in the CDR3. V dropped 1 base and J dropped 4 bases, with 14 bases sitting between them. CDR1 is KGHDR and CDR2 is SFDVKD in the germline V gene.

The chain employs TRBV29-1 and TRBJ1-2, with D unclear. Germline CDR1 reads SQVTM; CDR2 reads ANQGSEA. This CDR3 contains 12 residues. Trimming removed 6 bases from V and 6 bases from J, with 14 bases in between. DNA for the CDR3: TGCAGCGTCTCGACATCCAGGAATGGCTACACCTTC. Encoded protein: CSVSTSRNGYTF.

The rearrangement links TRBV29-1 to TRBJ1-1; D not certain. The germline gives CDR1 SQVTM, CDR2 ANQGSEA. V lost 4 bases, J lost 0 bases, and 6 bases lay in between. This CDR3 has 12 amino acids. CDR3 coding DNA: TGCAGCGTTGGCGCCCTGAACACTGAAGCTTTCTTT. Protein sequence: CSVGALNTEAFF.

This clone was counted once. This CDR3 reads CASSLATGGAYEQYF. The CDR3 region has the DNA TGCGCCAGCAGCTTGGCCACAGGGGGCGCGTACGAGCAGTACTTC. The chain is built from TRBV5-1 and TRBJ2-7, with 9 bases that match TRBD1. CDR1 is SGHRS, CDR2 YFSETQ, per germline. The junction had 5 bases not matched to a gene; V was cut back by 0 bases and J by 4 bases. This CDR3 has 15 amino acids.

The genes are TRBV6-4 and TRBJ1-6; the match to TRBD1 covers 9 bases. V trimming: 8 bases; J trimming: 10 bases; junction bases outside the gene matches: 18. The CDR3 contains 17 residues. The germline CDR1 and CDR2 sequences are MRHNA and SNTAGT. This CDR3 reads CASARNPQGAEGSPLHF. The CDR3 nucleotides read TGTGCCAGCGCCAGAAACCCACAGGGGGCTGAAGGATCACCCCTCCACTTT.

The V gene is TRBV7-8, the J gene TRBJ1-1; D remains unclear. Germline V gene lookup returns CDR1 SGHVS and CDR2 FQNEAQ. CDR3 length equals 13 residues. V dropped 0 bases and J dropped 5 bases, with 7 bases sitting between them. The CDR3 region has the DNA TGTGCCAGCAGCTTAGCCGCAGGTACTGAAGCTTTCTTT. It translates to CASSLAAGTEAFF.

This clone was observed a few times. The rearrangement links TRBV10-1 to TRBJ2-1, with D unresolved. Trimming removed 4 bases at V and 4 bases at J, with 5 bases between. There are 12 residues in the CDR3. CDR1 is WNHNN, CDR2 SYGVQD, per germline (reference sequence). The CDR3 spells CASSGGYNEQFF. CDR3 DNA: TGCGCCAGCAGTGGAGGATACAATGAGCAGTTCTTC.

The chain joins TRBV28 to TRBJ1-4; D is perhaps TRBD1 (5 bases). CDR1 is MDHEN, CDR2 SYDVKM, per germline. CDR3 length: 16 residues. Trimming removed 6 bases from V and 10 bases from J, with 24 bases in between. CDR3 DNA: TGTGCCAGCAGCCCCACCGGGGGTCAGCTTCAGGGAAAACTGTTTTTT. It encodes CASSPTGGQLQGKLFF. Based on the CDR3 plus reference TRBV28 and TRBJ1-4, the full variable domain is DVKVTQSSRYLVKRTGEKVFLECVQDMDHENMFWYRQDPGLGLRLIYFSYDVKMKEKGDIPEGYSVSREKKERFSLILESASTNQTSMYLCASSPTGGQLQGKLFFGSGTQLSVL.

This clone has only a few counts. The chain employs TRBV9 and TRBJ2-5; TRBD1 might be the D (6 bases). Germline V CDR1 and CDR2: SGDLS, YYNGEE. Trimming shortened V by 3 bases and J by 5 bases, and 14 bases separated the two germline ends. CDR3 length equals 14 residues. CDR3 residues: CASSGIGQFETQYF. In DNA, the CDR3 is TGTGCCAGCAGCGGAATCGGACAGTTCGAGACCCAGTACTTC. The full variable domain, its missing parts supplied by reference TRBV9 and TRBJ2-5, is DSGVTQTPKHLITATGQRVTLRCSPRSGDLSVYWYQQSLDQGLQFLIQYYNGEERAKGNILERFSAQQFPDLHSELNLSSLELGDSALYFCASSGIGQFETQYFGPGTRLLVL.

The chain recombines TRBV27 with TRBJ1-6; 11 bases agree with TRBD1. J was trimmed by 9 bases and V by 5 bases; bases with no gene match: 15. Germline V gene lookup returns CDR1 MNHEY and CDR2 SMNVEV (reference sequence). The CDR3 consists of 18 residues. The CDR3 loop reads CASSTLGQGARKGSPLHF. The CDR3 DNA follows: TGTGCCAGCAGTACCCTCGGACAGGGGGCGCGGAAGGGTTCACCCCTCCACTTT.